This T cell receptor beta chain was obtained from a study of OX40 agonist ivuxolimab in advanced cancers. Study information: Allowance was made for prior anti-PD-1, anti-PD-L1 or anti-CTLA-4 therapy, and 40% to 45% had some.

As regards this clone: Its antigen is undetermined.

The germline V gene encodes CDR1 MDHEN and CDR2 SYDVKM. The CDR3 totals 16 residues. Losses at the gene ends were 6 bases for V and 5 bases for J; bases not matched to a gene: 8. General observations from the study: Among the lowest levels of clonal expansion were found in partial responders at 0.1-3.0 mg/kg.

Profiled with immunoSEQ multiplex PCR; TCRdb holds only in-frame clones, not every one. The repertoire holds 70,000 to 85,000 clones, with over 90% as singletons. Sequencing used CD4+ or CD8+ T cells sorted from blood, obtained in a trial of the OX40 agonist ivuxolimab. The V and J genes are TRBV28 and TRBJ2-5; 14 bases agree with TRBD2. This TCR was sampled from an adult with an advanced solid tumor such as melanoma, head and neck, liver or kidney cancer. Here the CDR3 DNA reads TGTGCCAGCAGCCTGGGACTAGCGGGAGAAGGGGAGACCCAGTACTTC. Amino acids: CASSLGLAGEGETQYF.